Below are 19 T cell receptor beta chains sequenced from a single sample in a study of T cells in Graves' hyperthyroidism and ophthalmopathy. RNA transcripts yielded amplified TCR beta CDR3 regions. The HTBI primer set was used in a first-round RT-PCR of the TCR CDR3. Using its own MiXCR run on the multiplex PCR reads, TCRdb lists one record per CDR3 protein. This sample yields about 560,000 distinct CDR3 sequences, of which 35% to 55% are seen a single time; roughly 8.2% belongs to the top ten. The specimen sequenced was peripheral blood or thyroid tissue (not recorded which). These receptors all stem from a woman younger than 30 with Graves' hyperthyroidism.

This clonotype occurred many times. The chain couples TRBV20-1 to TRBJ1-6; TRBD1 is a possible D gene (5 bases). The CDR3 contains 12 residues. Trimming shortened V by 6 bases and J by 7 bases, and 10 bases separated the two germline ends. CDR1 and CDR2 (germline): DFQATT, SNEGSKA (reference sequence). The CDR3 protein is CSAAGLNSPLHF. In DNA form, the CDR3 reads TGCAGTGCGGCGGGGCTCAATTCACCCCTCCACTTT.

As regards this clonotype: Germline is not matched at one junction end, which may reflect a read error. The chain combines TRBV29-1 with TRBJ1-2, with D perhaps TRBD1 (6 bases). CDR1 and CDR2 (germline): SQVTM, ANQGSEA. The CDR3 is 13 residues long. The CDR3 loop is CSGYRDINYGYTF. The CDR3 nucleotides are TGCAGCGGCTACCGGGACATAAACTATGGCTATACCTTC. Filled out from reference TRBV29-1 and TRBJ1-2, the complete variable domain reads SAVISQKPSRDICQRGTSLTIQCQVDSQVTMMFWYRQQPGQSLTLIATANQGSEATYESGFVIDKFPISRPNLTFSTLTVSNMSPEDSSIYLCSGYRDINYGYTFGSGTRLTVV.

This clonotype showed up just once. CDR3 loop: CASSEGQYLGGQYF. CDR3 DNA: TGTGCCAGCAGTGAAGGACAGTACTTAGGGGGGCAGTACTTC. V gene TRBV6-6 combines with J gene TRBJ2-7; a weak D match, TRBD1 (6 bases). Germline CDR1 and CDR2: MNHNY and SVGAGI (reference sequence). This CDR3 comprises 14 residues. Trimming removed 5 bases from V and 9 bases from J, with 20 bases in between.

The chain uses TRBV20-1 and TRBJ2-5; D assignment may be TRBD1 or TRBD2 (5 bases each). V was cut by 0 bases and J by 5 bases, with 13 bases left in between. CDR1 is DFQATT, CDR2 SNEGSKA, per germline (reference sequence). This CDR3 comprises 14 residues. DNA of the CDR3: TGCAGTGCTAGAGAAGCCGGGACGCCGGAGACCCAGTACTTC. This gives the protein CSAREAGTPETQYF.

This clonotype was observed at least ten times. This chain uses TRBV10-3 with TRBJ1-2; D might be TRBD1 (5 bases). CDR3 length: 14 amino acids. The germline CDR1 and CDR2 sequences are ENHRY and SYGVKD. V lost 2 bases and J lost 5, with 12 bases in between. For the CDR3, the DNA is TGTGCCATCAGTGAGCCGCAGGGAGATTATGGCTACACCTTC. It yields the protein CAISEPQGDYGYTF.

The J gene is TRBJ2-7, the V gene TRBV7-8; TRBD2 is a possible D gene (5 bases). Between the trimmed V and J ends, which lost 4 bases and 2 bases, there was a span of 12 bases. Looked up from germline, CDR1 is SGHVS and CDR2 is FQNEAQ. This CDR3 comprises 14 residues. In DNA, the CDR3 is TGTGCCAGCAGCTCGCCTCGGGAAACCTACGAGCAGTACTTC. Its translation is CASSSPRETYEQYF.

This rearrangement joins TRBV12-3 or TRBV12-4 to TRBJ2-7, with 7 bases matching TRBD1. Losses at the gene ends were 4 bases for V and 6 bases for J; bases not matched to a gene: 9. This CDR3 contains 14 residues. The CDR3: CASSSEGAPSEQYF. In DNA, the CDR3 is TGTGCCAGCAGTTCAGAGGGGGCGCCGTCCGAGCAGTACTTC.

This chain connects TRBV10-3 to TRBJ2-6, with D tentatively TRBD1 (5 bases). This CDR3 has 16 amino acids. Trimming took 4 bases from V and 2 from J, leaving 12 bases between them. Per germline, CDR1 ENHRY and CDR2 SYGVKD. In DNA, the CDR3 is TGTGCCATCAGTGCCCAGGGCTCCACTGGGGCCAACGTCCTGACTTTC. This translates into CAISAQGSTGANVLTF.

In DNA, the CDR3 is TGTGCCAGCAGCCCCCGTTTTGGCGGGGAGCTGTTTTTT. Amino acids: CASSPRFGGELFF. V usage is TRBV7-9 and J usage is TRBJ2-2; D is uncertain. The CDR3 is 13 residues long. V was shortened by 5 bases and J by 7 bases, with 11 bases between the two germline ends. Germline assignment: CDR1 SEHNR and CDR2 FQNEAQ (reference sequence).

This clonotype was recorded at least ten times. The rearrangement links TRBV7-9 to TRBJ1-1, with TRBD1 identical over 7 bases. Germline values: CDR1 SEHNR, CDR2 FQNEAQ (reference sequence). Trimming took 10 bases from V and 1 from J; bases not matched to a gene: 6. The length of the CDR3 is 13 residues. The CDR3 spells CATGTDTNTEAFF. CDR3 DNA sequence: TGTGCCACCGGGACAGATACGAACACTGAAGCTTTCTTT.

This clonotype came up a few times. The gene calls are TRBV11-3 and TRBJ2-5; the D is unclear. CDR1 and CDR2 from the germline V gene are SGHNT and YENEEA. There are 13 residues in the CDR3. Trimming removed 3 bases from V and 1 base from J, with 6 bases in between. The CDR3 reads CASSFPAQETQYF. The CDR3 region has the DNA TGTGCCAGCAGCTTCCCGGCCCAAGAGACCCAGTACTTC.

The chain carries TRBV13 and TRBJ1-1, with TRBD1 identical over 7 bases. The CDR3 runs to 14 residues. Germline values: CDR1 PRHDT, CDR2 FYEKMQ (reference sequence). V lost 5 bases, J lost 0 bases, and 3 bases stayed unmatched. The CDR3 DNA reads as TGTGCCAGCAGCGCACAGGGGCTGAACACTGAAGCTTTCTTT. Protein product: CASSAQGLNTEAFF.

Comment on this clonotype: A much larger clone sits a single nucleotide away, making a read error possible. The chain carries TRBV20-1 and TRBJ2-7, with a weak D call TRBD1 (5 bases). The CDR3 extends over 12 amino acids. CDR1 and CDR2 from the germline V gene are DFQATT and SNEGSKA (reference sequence). The CDR3 region is CSARGQGYEQHF. The CDR3 DNA reads as TGCAGTGCTAGAGGCCAGGGCTACGAGCAGCACTTC.

The rearrangement links TRBV15 to TRBJ2-2; D call uncertain. Trimming left V 0 bases short and J 4 bases short, with 12 bases between. Germline V lookup: CDR1 LNHNV, CDR2 YYDKDF (reference sequence). The CDR3 extends over 16 amino acids. DNA for the CDR3: TGTGCCACCAGCAGAGATTCCAGCCAAGTCACCGGGGAGCTGTTTTTT. It translates to CATSRDSSQVTGELFF. The full variable domain, completed using reference TRBV15 and TRBJ2-2, is DAMVIQNPRYQVTQFGKPVTLSCSQTLNHNVMYWYQQKSSQAPKLLFHYYDKDFNNEADTPDNFQSRRPNTSFCFLDIRSPGLGDTAMYLCATSRDSSQVTGELFFGEGSRLTVL.

The chain joins TRBV7-6 to TRBJ2-2; no reliable D call. CDR3 length: 15 amino acids. The V end lost 6 bases, the J end lost 0 bases, and 11 bases lay between the germline ends. Per germline, CDR1 SGHVS and CDR2 FNYEAQ. The CDR3 here is CASSLEHANTGELFF. CDR3 bases: TGTGCCAGCAGTTTGGAGCACGCGAACACCGGGGAGCTGTTTTTT.

The rearrangement links TRBV2 to TRBJ1-6; 10 bases align to TRBD1. Germline V CDR1 and CDR2: SNHLY, FYNNEI. V trimming: 7 bases; J trimming: 3 bases; junction bases outside the gene matches: 6. The CDR3 loop spans 16 amino acids. CDR3 in amino acids: CASTRQGANYNSPLHF. Written as DNA, the CDR3 is TGTGCCAGCACCCGACAGGGGGCCAACTATAATTCACCCCTCCACTTT.

The rearrangement uses TRBV20-1 and TRBJ2-7, with D tentatively TRBD2 (5 bases). The CDR3 has 15 residues. Germline V gene data show CDR1 as DFQATT and CDR2 as SNEGSKA (reference sequence). The V end was cut by 0 bases, the J end by 0 bases, with 12 bases between. DNA of the CDR3: TGCAGTGCTAGAGATCGAGAACGGGACTCCTACGAGCAGTACTTC. Translation: CSARDRERDSYEQYF.

This clonotype was detected ten times or more. V gene TRBV5-4 combines with J gene TRBJ1-2; TRBD1 aligns across 9 bases. The CDR3 length is 14 residues. J was trimmed by 8 bases and V by 4 bases; bases with no gene match: 9. CDR1 SGHNT and CDR2 YYREEE come from the germline V gene (reference sequence). CDR3 residues: CASSQDRGLYGYTF. For the CDR3, the DNA is TGTGCCAGCAGCCAAGACAGGGGGTTATACGGCTACACCTTC.

CDR3 in amino acids: CASSLVADRGNEQYF. The CDR3 region has the DNA TGTGCCAGCAGCTTGGTCGCAGACAGGGGAAACGAGCAGTACTTC. The V call is TRBV7-9, the J call TRBJ2-7, with 8 positions matching TRBD1. The CDR3 totals 15 residues. In germline, CDR1 is SEHNR, CDR2 FQNEAQ (reference sequence). V dropped 3 bases and J dropped 5; count of bases not matched to a gene: 9.